This T cell receptor (beta chain) came from a study of blood T cell repertoires in COVID-19. For the study at large: Sample material is recorded as cDNA or gDNA derived from T cells, B-cell-depleted T cells, or PBMCs.

Data came from immunoSEQ multiplex PCR; TCRdb stores just in-frame clones and leaves some out. The sample holds tens of thousands of clones, roughly 85% seen once. In Seattle, patients joined the study during active infection and were tracked longitudinally. The germline V and J ends were trimmed by 0 bases and 8 bases, with 13 bases remaining between them. CDR3 length: 14 residues. From germline, CDR1 is MNHEY and CDR2 SVGEGT. V is TRBV6-2 or TRBV6-3 and J is TRBJ1-2; possibly TRBD1 for D (5 bases). Material for sequencing was peripheral blood. The sequence came from a man between 60 and 75 years old with COVID-19, enrolled during active disease. The CDR3 sequence: CASSYSSGNGGYTF. CDR3 DNA: TGTGCCAGCAGTTACTCGTCAGGGAACGGCGGCTACACCTTC.